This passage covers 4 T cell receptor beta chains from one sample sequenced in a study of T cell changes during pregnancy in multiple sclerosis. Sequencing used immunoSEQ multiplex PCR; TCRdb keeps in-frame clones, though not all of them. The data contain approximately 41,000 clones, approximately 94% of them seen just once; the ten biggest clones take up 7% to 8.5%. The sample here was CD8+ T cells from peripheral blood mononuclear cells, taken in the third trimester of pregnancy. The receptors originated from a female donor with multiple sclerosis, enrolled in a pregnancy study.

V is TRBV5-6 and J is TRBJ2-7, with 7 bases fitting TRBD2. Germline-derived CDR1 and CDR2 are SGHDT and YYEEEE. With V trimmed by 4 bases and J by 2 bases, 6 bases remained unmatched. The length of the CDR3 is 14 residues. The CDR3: CASSSGTETYEQYF. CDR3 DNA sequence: TGTGCCAGCAGCAGCGGGACTGAGACCTACGAGCAGTACTTC.

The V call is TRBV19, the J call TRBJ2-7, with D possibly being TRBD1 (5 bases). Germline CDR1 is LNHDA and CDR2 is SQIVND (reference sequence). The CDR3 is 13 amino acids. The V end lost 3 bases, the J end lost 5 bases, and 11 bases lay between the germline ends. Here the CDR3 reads CASSIGRVDEQYF. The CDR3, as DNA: TGTGCCAGTAGTATCGGCAGGGTCGACGAGCAGTACTTC.

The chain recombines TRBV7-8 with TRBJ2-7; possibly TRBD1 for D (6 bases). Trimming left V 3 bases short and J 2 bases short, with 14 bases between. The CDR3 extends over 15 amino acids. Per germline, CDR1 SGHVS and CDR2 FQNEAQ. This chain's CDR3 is CASSFFGQSTYEQYF. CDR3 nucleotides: TGTGCCAGCAGCTTCTTCGGACAGAGCACCTACGAGCAGTACTTC.

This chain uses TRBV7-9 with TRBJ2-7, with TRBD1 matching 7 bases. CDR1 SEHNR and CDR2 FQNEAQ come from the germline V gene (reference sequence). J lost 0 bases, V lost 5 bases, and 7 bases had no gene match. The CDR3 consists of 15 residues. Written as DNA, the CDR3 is TGTGCCAGCAGCGCCGACAGGGTCCCCTCCTACGAGCAGTACTTC. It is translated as CASSADRVPSYEQYF.